The sequence of this T cell receptor (beta chain) was determined in a study of vaccination effects on CD4 cells after COVID-19. This table comes from immunoSEQ multiplex PCR, and its TCRdb copy is limited to in-frame clones, with some not included. Here the sample spans about 48,000 clones, roughly three quarters being singletons. This CDR3 has 14 amino acids. The ends were cut back, 6 bases at V and 0 bases at J, with 9 bases in the middle. In germline, CDR1 is SGHTA, CDR2 FQGNSA. Sequencing followed a ViraFEST assay step that expanded antigen-specific CD4+ T cells with viral peptide pools. Once cultured for 10 to 11 days, the cells underwent separation to obtain CD4+ T cells. Previously uninfected by SARS-CoV-2, the vaccine recipients also showed negative nucleocapsid antibodies. Points from the study as a whole: In vaccinees who were healthy, merely 1 out of 255 vaccine-induced clones cross-reacted with common cold coronaviruses.

Comments on this clone: Its antigen is unknown.

The sample consisted of CD4+ T cells from PBMCs cultured with HCoV-OC43 spike peptides, taken before COVID-19 vaccination. Subset denoted: HCoV-OC43 spike overlapping peptide pool stimulation. This receptor was taken from a human donor who received a COVID-19 vaccine. The chain combines TRBV7-2 with TRBJ1-5, with no clear D. CDR3 amino acids: CASRADNSNQPQHF. CDR3 bases: TGTGCCAGCAGGGCAGACAATAGCAATCAGCCCCAGCATTTT.